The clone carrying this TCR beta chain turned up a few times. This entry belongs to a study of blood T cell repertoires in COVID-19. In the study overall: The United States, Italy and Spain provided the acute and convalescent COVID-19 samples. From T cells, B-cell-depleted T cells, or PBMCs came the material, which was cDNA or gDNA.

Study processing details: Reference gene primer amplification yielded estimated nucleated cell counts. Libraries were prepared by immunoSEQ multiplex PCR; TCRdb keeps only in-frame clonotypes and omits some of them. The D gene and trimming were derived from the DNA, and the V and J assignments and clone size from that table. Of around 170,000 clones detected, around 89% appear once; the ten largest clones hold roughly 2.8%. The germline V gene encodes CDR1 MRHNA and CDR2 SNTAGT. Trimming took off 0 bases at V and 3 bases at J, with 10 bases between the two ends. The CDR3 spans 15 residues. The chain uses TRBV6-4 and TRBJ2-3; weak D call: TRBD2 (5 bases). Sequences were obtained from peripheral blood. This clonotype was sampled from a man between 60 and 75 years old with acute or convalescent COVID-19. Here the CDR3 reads CASSDSGLSTDTQYF. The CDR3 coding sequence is TGTGCCAGCAGTGACTCCGGACTGAGTACAGATACGCAGTATTTT.